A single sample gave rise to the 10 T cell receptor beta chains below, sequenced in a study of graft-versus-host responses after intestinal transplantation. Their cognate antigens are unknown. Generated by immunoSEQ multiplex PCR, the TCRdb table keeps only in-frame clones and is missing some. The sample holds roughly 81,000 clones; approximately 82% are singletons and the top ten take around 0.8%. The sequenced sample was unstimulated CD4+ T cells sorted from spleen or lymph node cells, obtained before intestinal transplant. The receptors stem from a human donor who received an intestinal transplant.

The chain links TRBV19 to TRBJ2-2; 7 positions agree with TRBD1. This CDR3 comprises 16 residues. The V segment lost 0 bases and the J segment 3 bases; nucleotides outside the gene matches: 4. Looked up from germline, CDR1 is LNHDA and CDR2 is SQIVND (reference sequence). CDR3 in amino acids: CASSIDGTAYTGELFF. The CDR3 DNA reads TGTGCCAGTAGTATAGATGGGACAGCCTACACCGGGGAGCTGTTTTTT.

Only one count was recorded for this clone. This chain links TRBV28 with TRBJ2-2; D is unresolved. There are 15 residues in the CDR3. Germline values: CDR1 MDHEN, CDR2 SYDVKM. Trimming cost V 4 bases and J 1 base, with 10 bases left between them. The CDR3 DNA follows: TGTGCCAGCAGTTCCCCTCCAGGGAACACCGGGGAGCTGTTTTTT. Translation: CASSSPPGNTGELFF. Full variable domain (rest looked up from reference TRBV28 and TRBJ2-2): DVKVTQSSRYLVKRTGEKVFLECVQDMDHENMFWYRQDPGLGLRLIYFSYDVKMKEKGDIPEGYSVSREKKERFSLILESASTNQTSMYLCASSSPPGNTGELFFGEGSRLTVL.

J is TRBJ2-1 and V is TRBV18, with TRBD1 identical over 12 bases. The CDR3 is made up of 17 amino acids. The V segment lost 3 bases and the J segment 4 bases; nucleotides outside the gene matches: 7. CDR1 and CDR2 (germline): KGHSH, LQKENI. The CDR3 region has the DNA TGTGCCAGCTCACCCTCCGGGACAGGGGGCTGGTACAATGAGCAGTTCTTC. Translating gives CASSPSGTGGWYNEQFF.

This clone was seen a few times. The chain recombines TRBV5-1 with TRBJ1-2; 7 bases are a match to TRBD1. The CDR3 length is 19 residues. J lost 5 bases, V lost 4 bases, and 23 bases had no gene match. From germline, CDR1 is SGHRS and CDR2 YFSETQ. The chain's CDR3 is CASSLQGIVMTGSHYGYTF. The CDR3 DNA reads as TGCGCCAGCAGCCTTCAAGGGATTGTCATGACAGGGTCCCATTATGGCTACACCTTC.

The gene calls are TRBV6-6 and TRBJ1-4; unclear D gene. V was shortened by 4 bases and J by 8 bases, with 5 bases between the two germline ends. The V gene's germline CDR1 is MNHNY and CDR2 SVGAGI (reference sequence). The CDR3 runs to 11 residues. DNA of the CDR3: TGTGCCAGCAGTTCACTAGAAAAACTGTTTTTT. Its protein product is CASSSLEKLFF.

CDR3 in amino acids: CSGDRVGTQYF. The DNA for the CDR3 is TGCAGCGGGGACAGGGTAGGAACCCAGTACTTC. The chain carries TRBV29-1 and TRBJ2-5, with 9 bases identical to TRBD1. This CDR3 is built from 11 residues. Looked up from germline, CDR1 is SQVTM and CDR2 is ANQGSEA. V was pared by 7 bases and J by 8 bases, with 5 bases of the junction left unmatched.

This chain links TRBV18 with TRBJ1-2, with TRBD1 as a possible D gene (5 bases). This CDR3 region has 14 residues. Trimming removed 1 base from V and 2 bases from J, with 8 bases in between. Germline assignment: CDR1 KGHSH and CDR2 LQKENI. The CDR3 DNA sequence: TGTGCCAGCTCACCACAACGACAGAACTATGGCTACACCTTC. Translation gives CASSPQRQNYGYTF.

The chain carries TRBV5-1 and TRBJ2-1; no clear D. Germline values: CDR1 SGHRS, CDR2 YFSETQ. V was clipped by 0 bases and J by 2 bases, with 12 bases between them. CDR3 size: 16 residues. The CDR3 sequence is CASSLGAGLTYNEQFF. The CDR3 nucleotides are TGCGCCAGCAGCTTGGGGGCAGGTTTGACCTACAATGAGCAGTTCTTC.

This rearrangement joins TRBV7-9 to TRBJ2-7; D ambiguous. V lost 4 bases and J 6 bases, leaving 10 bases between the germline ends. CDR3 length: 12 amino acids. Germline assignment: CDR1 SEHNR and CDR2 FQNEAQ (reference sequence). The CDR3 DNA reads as TGTGCCAGCAGCTCCCAGGCGAGCGAGCAGTACTTC. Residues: CASSSQASEQYF.

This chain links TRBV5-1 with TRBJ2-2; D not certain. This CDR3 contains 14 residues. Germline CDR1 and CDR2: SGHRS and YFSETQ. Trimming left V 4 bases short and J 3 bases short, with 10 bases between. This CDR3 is CASSPPLDTGELFF. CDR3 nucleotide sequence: TGCGCCAGCAGCCCGCCACTCGACACCGGGGAGCTGTTTTTT. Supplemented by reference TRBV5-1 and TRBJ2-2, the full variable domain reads KAGVTQTPRYLIKTRGQQVTLSCSPISGHRSVSWYQQTPGQGLQFLFEYFSETQRNKGNFPGRFSGRQFSNSRSEMNVSTLELGDSALYLCASSPPLDTGELFFGEGSRLTVL.